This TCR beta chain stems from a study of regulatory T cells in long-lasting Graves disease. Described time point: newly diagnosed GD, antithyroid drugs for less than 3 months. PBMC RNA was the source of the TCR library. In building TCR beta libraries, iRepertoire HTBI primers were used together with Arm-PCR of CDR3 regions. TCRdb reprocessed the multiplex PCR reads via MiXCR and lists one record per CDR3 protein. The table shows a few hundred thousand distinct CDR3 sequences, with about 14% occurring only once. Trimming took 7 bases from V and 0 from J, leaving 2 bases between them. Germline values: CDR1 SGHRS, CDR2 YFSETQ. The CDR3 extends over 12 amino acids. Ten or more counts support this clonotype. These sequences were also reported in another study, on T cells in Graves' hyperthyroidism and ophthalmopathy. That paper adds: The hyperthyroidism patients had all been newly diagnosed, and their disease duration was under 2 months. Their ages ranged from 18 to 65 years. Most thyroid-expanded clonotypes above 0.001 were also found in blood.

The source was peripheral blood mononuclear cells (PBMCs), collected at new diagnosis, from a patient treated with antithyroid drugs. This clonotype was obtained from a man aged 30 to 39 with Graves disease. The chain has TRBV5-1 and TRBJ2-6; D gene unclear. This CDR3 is CASASGANVLTF. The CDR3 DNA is TGCGCCAGCGCCTCTGGGGCCAACGTCCTGACTTTC.